This paragraph reports one T cell receptor beta chain. Sequenced by immunoSEQ multiplex PCR; TCRdb stores in-frame clones only, minus some. The sample has about 50,000 clones; 86% are singletons. The trim removed 6 bases at V and 0 bases at J, leaving 5 bases unmatched. CDR1 is SGHRS, CDR2 YFSETQ, per germline. The CDR3 contains 15 residues. The data were obtained in a study of a mutant IDH1 vaccine in newly diagnosed glioma. Described time point: baseline, week 1 (first vaccination visit). The treatment denotes: pre-vaccination baseline after standard-of-care therapy. The donor cohort comprised cases of new WHO grade 3 or 4 IDH1-mutant, ATRX-lost astrocytoma.

The sequence was collected from a man aged 35-49 years with glioma. The genes are TRBV5-1 and TRBJ2-2; TRBD2 agrees at 7 bases. The sample consisted of PBMCs, taken from a glioma patient treated with radiotherapy, temozolomide or both. In DNA form, the CDR3 reads TGCGCCAGCATGGCGGGAGCCCCGAACACCGGGGAGCTGTTTTTT. Translated, it gives CASMAGAPNTGELFF.